The entry below gives a single T cell receptor (beta chain) sequence along with its context. The ends were cut back, 0 bases at V and 2 bases at J, with 12 bases in the middle. The CDR3 spans 15 residues. Germline V gives CDR1 SGHRS, CDR2 YFSETQ. This sample is part of a study of OX40 agonist ivuxolimab in advanced cancers. Study background: Patients received intravenous ivuxolimab every 2 weeks at 0.01 to 10 mg/kg. Three patients, one with hepatocellular carcinoma and two with cutaneous melanoma, achieved partial responses. Cohort: approximately 83% men, mean age about 60, aged roughly 23 to 90.

Assay used: immunoSEQ multiplex PCR; TCRdb lists only in-frame clones, some missing. This sample has about 34,000 clones, with 80% to 85% found just once. The TCR was taken from an adult with an advanced solid tumor such as melanoma, head and neck, liver or kidney cancer. The specimen was CD4+ or CD8+ T cells sorted from blood, collected in a trial of the OX40 agonist ivuxolimab. The J gene is TRBJ2-7, the V gene TRBV5-1; maybe TRBD1 (7 bases). The CDR3 DNA reads TGCGCCAGCAGCTTGGGACAGGGAGGTGCCTACGAGCAGTACTTC. This gives the protein CASSLGQGGAYEQYF.